Following are 25 T cell receptor beta chains from one sample sequenced in a study of T cell changes during pregnancy in multiple sclerosis. Sequencing was performed with immunoSEQ multiplex PCR; in TCRdb, only in-frame clones are kept and a portion is missing. In the table there are approximately 69,000 clones, roughly nine tenths of which are singletons. The sequencing here drew on CD4+ T cells from peripheral blood mononuclear cells, taken in the third trimester of pregnancy. Source of these receptors: a female donor in good health, enrolled as a control in a pregnancy study.

This chain links TRBV29-1 with TRBJ2-7; tentative D call: TRBD1 (7 bases). This CDR3 spans 14 amino acids. Germline-derived CDR1 and CDR2 are SQVTM and ANQGSEA. V was trimmed by 7 bases and J by 4 bases, leaving 20 bases between them. In DNA form, the CDR3 reads TGCAGCGCGGGGGTGTGGACAGGAGTGTACGAGCAGTACTTC. As protein: CSAGVWTGVYEQYF.

The V call is TRBV5-4, the J call TRBJ2-5; 8 positions agree with TRBD1. CDR1 and CDR2 from the germline V gene are SGHNT and YYREEE (reference sequence). With 9 bases clipped from V and 5 bases from J, the junction kept 12 bases outside the gene matches. CDR3 length: 14 amino acids. The CDR3, as DNA: TGTGCCACAAGAAACGCAGGGGGCGCCGAGACCCAGTACTTC. Amino acid sequence: CATRNAGGAETQYF.

This clone was detected once. The chain combines TRBV11-2 with TRBJ1-4; 10 nucleotides align to TRBD1. The CDR3 consists of 17 residues. V was clipped by 1 base and J by 5 bases; unmatched bases: 7. Germline V CDR1 and CDR2: SGHAT, FQNNGV. CDR3 nucleotides: TGTGCCAGCAGCTTAGGACGGACAGGGGGATTCAATGAAAAACTGTTTTTT. Translated: CASSLGRTGGFNEKLFF.

V and J are TRBV20-1 and TRBJ2-7; D remains ambiguous. In germline, CDR1 is DFQATT, CDR2 SNEGSKA (reference sequence). The germline V and J ends were trimmed by 6 bases and 2 bases, with 8 bases remaining between them. The CDR3 length is 11 residues. The CDR3 DNA reads as TGCAGTGCAGTGTGGCCCTACGAGCAGTACTTC. Translation gives CSAVWPYEQYF.

The chain uses TRBV2 and TRBJ1-6; 9 nucleotides match TRBD1. Germline CDR1 is SNHLY and CDR2 is FYNNEI. The CDR3 runs 16 residues. The trim removed 6 bases at V and 3 bases at J, leaving 6 bases unmatched. The CDR3 region has the DNA TGTGCCAGCAGATCAGGGACAGGGAGCTATAATTCACCCCTCCACTTT. It translates to CASRSGTGSYNSPLHF. Based on the CDR3 plus reference TRBV2 and TRBJ1-6, the full variable domain is EPEVTQTPSHQVTQMGQEVILRCVPISNHLYFYWYRQILGQKVEFLVSFYNNEISEKSEIFDDQFSVERPDGSNFTLKIRSTKLEDSAMYFCASRSGTGSYNSPLHFGNGTRLTVT.

The CDR3 DNA reads as TGCGCCAGCAGCCAAGATCCCGAGCCTACCTACAATGAGCAGTTCTTC. This sequence encodes CASSQDPEPTYNEQFF. The chain carries TRBV4-3 and TRBJ2-1, with D hard to call. Deletions cut 0 bases from V and 2 bases from J, with 11 bases between. Germline CDR1 and CDR2: LGHNA and YSLEER. This CDR3 is 16 amino acids long.

V is TRBV18 and J is TRBJ1-2, with 9 bases identical to TRBD1. The CDR3 totals 15 residues. From germline, CDR1 is KGHSH and CDR2 LQKENI. V dropped 3 bases and J dropped 4; count of bases not matched to a gene: 6. The CDR3 DNA reads as TGTGCCAGCTCACCGGGACAGGGAAATCTCTATGGCTACACCTTC. It translates to CASSPGQGNLYGYTF. Variable domain in full (rest from reference TRBV18 and TRBJ1-2): NAGVMQNPRHLVRRRGQEARLRCSPMKGHSHVYWYRQLPEEGLKFMVYLQKENIIDESGMPKERFSAEFPKEGPSILRIQQVVRGDSAAYFCASSPGQGNLYGYTFGSGTRLTVV.

The chain links TRBV18 to TRBJ1-3; D not resolved. CDR1 is KGHSH and CDR2 is LQKENI in the germline V gene. V lost 4 bases and J lost 0, with 13 bases in between. The CDR3 contains 16 residues. This CDR3 is CASSLGSPGSGNTIYF. The CDR3 DNA is TGTGCCAGCTCACTTGGCAGTCCGGGCTCTGGAAACACCATATATTTT.

The chain joins TRBV29-1 to TRBJ1-1, with 9 bases fitting TRBD1. This CDR3 region has 13 residues. The germline CDR1 and CDR2 sequences are SQVTM and ANQGSEA. The ends lost 4 bases at V and 1 base at J; junction bases unmatched: 1. The CDR3 DNA sequence: TGCAGCGTTGTGACAGGGGGGAACACTGAAGCTTTCTTT. Encoded protein: CSVVTGGNTEAFF.

This clone was recorded once. The chain recombines TRBV21-1 with TRBJ2-2; the table's D call, TRBD2, was not checked against the DNA. TRBV21-1 is tagged as a pseudogene. The CDR3 extends over 14 amino acids. CDR3 DNA sequence: TGTGCCAGCAGCAAAAGAGGGAACACCGGGGAGCTGTTTTTT. Translated, it gives CASSKRGNTGELFF.

The chain links TRBV5-4 to TRBJ2-7, with TRBD2 matching 7 bases. The junction had 7 bases not matched to a gene; V was cut back by 0 bases and J by 4 bases. Germline V gene lookup returns CDR1 SGHNT and CDR2 YYREEE (reference sequence). The CDR3 consists of 15 residues. The chain's CDR3 is CASSLGGGGTYEQYF. The CDR3 nucleotides read TGTGCCAGCAGCTTGGGGGGGGGTGGGACTTACGAGCAGTACTTC.

The CDR3 here is CATSGRNEPEAFF. The CDR3 DNA sequence: TGTGCCACCAGCGGGAGGAACGAGCCTGAAGCTTTCTTT. This sequence joins TRBV15 and TRBJ1-1, with unresolved D. The length of the CDR3 is 13 residues. Germline V gene lookup returns CDR1 LNHNV and CDR2 YYDKDF (reference sequence). V lost 5 bases to trimming and J lost 6 bases, with 13 bases between them.

The chain couples TRBV10-3 to TRBJ2-2; D gene unclear. The germline V gene encodes CDR1 ENHRY and CDR2 SYGVKD. Trimming left V 7 bases short and J 5 bases short, with 11 bases between. The CDR3 runs to 13 residues. CDR3 in DNA: TGTGCCATCACTCCCCTCCTTACCGGGGAGCTGTTTTTT. It codes for CAITPLLTGELFF.

V is TRBV6-4 and J is TRBJ2-5; 10 nucleotides match TRBD1. From germline, CDR1 is MRHNA and CDR2 SNTAGT. Trimming at V came to 6 bases and at J to 4 bases, leaving 2 bases not matched to a gene. The CDR3 consists of 13 residues. The CDR3 region is CASSRDRGETQYF. CDR3 coding DNA: TGTGCCAGCAGCCGGGACAGGGGAGAGACCCAGTACTTC.

The chain couples TRBV4-3 to TRBJ1-1; D is undetermined. V lost 3 bases to trimming and J lost 5 bases, with 16 bases between them. Germline CDR1 is LGHNA and CDR2 is YSLEER. The CDR3 has 15 amino acids. The CDR3 sequence: CASSHEPGWTTEAFF. The DNA for the CDR3 is TGCGCCAGCAGCCATGAACCGGGGTGGACGACTGAAGCTTTCTTT.

The V gene is TRBV2, the J gene TRBJ2-1, with TRBD2 identical over 8 bases. Germline CDR1 and CDR2: SNHLY and FYNNEI. V lost 9 bases to trimming and J lost 7 bases; unmatched junction nucleotides: 5. The CDR3 consists of 12 residues. The CDR3 loop is CASRLASNEQFF. Here the CDR3 DNA reads TGTGCCAGTCGACTAGCGAGTAATGAGCAGTTCTTC.

The chain recombines TRBV18 with TRBJ1-3, with D possibly being TRBD1 (5 bases). The V and J ends lost 1 base and 3 bases respectively, with 16 bases between them. The germline V gene has CDR1 KGHSH and CDR2 LQKENI. The CDR3 sequence is 17 residues long. CDR3 sequence: CASSPRAGKDDGNTIYF. CDR3 sequence (DNA): TGTGCCAGCTCACCACGAGCAGGGAAGGATGATGGAAACACCATATATTTT.

The rearrangement links TRBV18 to TRBJ1-2; 8 bases are shared with TRBD1. The V gene end was trimmed by 3 bases and the J gene end by 4 bases; junction bases not matched to a gene: 7. The germline gives CDR1 KGHSH, CDR2 LQKENI. CDR3 length equals 15 residues. The CDR3 protein is CASSPQGAPSYGYTF. Written as DNA, the CDR3 is TGTGCCAGCTCACCTCAGGGGGCACCCTCCTATGGCTACACCTTC.

The chain is built from TRBV6-6 and TRBJ2-2; 10 bases align to TRBD1. The trim removed 6 bases at V and 5 bases at J, leaving 9 bases unmatched. CDR3 size: 16 residues. The germline CDR1 and CDR2 sequences are MNHNY and SVGAGI (reference sequence). The CDR3: CASRPPGTGATGELFF. CDR3 sequence (DNA): TGTGCCAGCAGACCTCCGGGGACAGGGGCTACCGGGGAGCTGTTTTTT.

V usage is TRBV2 and J usage is TRBJ2-2; TRBD1 matches at 7 bases. The V segment lost 4 bases and the J segment 8 bases; nucleotides outside the gene matches: 4. Looked up from germline, CDR1 is SNHLY and CDR2 is FYNNEI. The CDR3 sequence is 13 residues long. DNA for the CDR3: TGTGCCAGCAGTGGACAGGGATCGGGGGAGCTGTTTTTT. Residues: CASSGQGSGELFF.

The chain combines TRBV30 with TRBJ1-2; D is possibly TRBD1 (6 bases). CDR1 is GTSNPN, CDR2 SVGIG, per germline (reference sequence). The CDR3 covers 14 residues. The V gene lost 4 bases and the J gene lost 4 bases, with 16 bases spanning the gap. The CDR3: CAWTGVAGAYGYTF. CDR3 DNA sequence: TGTGCCTGGACCGGGGTGGCAGGGGCCTATGGCTACACCTTC.

The chain is built from TRBV5-6 and TRBJ1-5; unclear D gene. The CDR3 extends over 15 amino acids. Germline V CDR1 and CDR2: SGHDT, YYEEEE. With 0 bases removed from V and 4 bases from J, the gap between germline ends came to 11 bases. The CDR3 DNA reads as TGTGCCAGCAGCTTGGGAGGGTATGGTAATCAGCCCCAGCATTTT. Its protein is CASSLGGYGNQPQHF.

V gene TRBV5-8 combines with J gene TRBJ1-3, with no clear D. V was shortened by 6 bases and J by 0 bases, with 7 bases between the two germline ends. The CDR3 consists of 13 residues. Germline CDR1 and CDR2: SGHTS and YDEGEE. CDR3 in DNA: TGTGCCAGCAAATTCCGCTCTGGAAACACCATATATTTT. Translated, it gives CASKFRSGNTIYF.

CDR3 nucleotides: TGTGCCAGCAGTTACTCGGGGGGGGCCGGCTACACCTTC. This codes for CASSYSGGAGYTF. The V and J genes are TRBV6-5 and TRBJ1-2; D is perhaps TRBD1 (6 bases). CDR1 MNHEY and CDR2 SVGAGI come from the germline V gene. The CDR3 is 13 residues long. Trimming took off 0 bases at V and 8 bases at J, with 10 bases between the two ends.

V usage is TRBV6-1 and J usage is TRBJ1-2; perhaps TRBD1 as D (5 bases). Trimming took 3 bases from V and 4 from J, leaving 12 bases between them. Germline lookup yields CDR1 MNHNS and CDR2 SASEGT. This CDR3 contains 14 residues. DNA for the CDR3: TGTGCCAGCAGTGACTGGAGGGGCCGCTATGGCTACACCTTC. It translates to CASSDWRGRYGYTF.